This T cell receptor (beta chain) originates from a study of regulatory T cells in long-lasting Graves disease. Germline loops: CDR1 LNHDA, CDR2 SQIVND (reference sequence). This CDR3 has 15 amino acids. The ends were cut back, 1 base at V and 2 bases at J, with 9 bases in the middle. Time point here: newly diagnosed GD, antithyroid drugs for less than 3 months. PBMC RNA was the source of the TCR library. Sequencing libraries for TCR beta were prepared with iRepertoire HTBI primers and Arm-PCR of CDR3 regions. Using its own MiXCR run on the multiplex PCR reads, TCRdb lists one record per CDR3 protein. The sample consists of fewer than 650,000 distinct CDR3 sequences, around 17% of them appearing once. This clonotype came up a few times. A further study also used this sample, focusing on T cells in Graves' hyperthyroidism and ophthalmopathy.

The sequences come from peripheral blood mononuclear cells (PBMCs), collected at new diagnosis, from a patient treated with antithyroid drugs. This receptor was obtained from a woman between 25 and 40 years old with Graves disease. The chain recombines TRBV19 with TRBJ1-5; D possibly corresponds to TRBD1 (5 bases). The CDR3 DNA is TGTGCCAGTAGTATAGGACAGACCCGCAATCAGCCCCAGCATTTT. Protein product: CASSIGQTRNQPQHF.